One and the same sample provided the 5 T cell receptor beta chains below, sequenced in a study of shared clonotypes between healthy human individuals. Generated by immunoSEQ multiplex PCR, the TCRdb table keeps only in-frame clones and is missing some. The data hold 980,000 or so clones, with roughly 72% observed a single time. The sample consisted of memory CD4+ T cells sorted from blood. Subset here: CD45RA-negative fraction. These TCRs come from a man younger than 30 in good health.

The chain links TRBV9 to TRBJ2-7; D possibly uses TRBD1 or TRBD2 (5 bases each). V lost 4 bases, J lost 4 bases, and 15 bases lay in between. Germline assignment: CDR1 SGDLS and CDR2 YYNGEE. The CDR3 has 14 residues. The CDR3: CASSPQAGTYEQYF. CDR3 sequence (DNA): TGTGCCAGCAGCCCCCAAGCCGGGACGTACGAGCAGTACTTC.

The chain employs TRBV10-2 and TRBJ1-5, with 8 positions matching TRBD1. This CDR3 is 15 amino acids long. The germline CDR1 and CDR2 sequences are WSHSY and SAAADI. The trim removed 2 bases at V and 7 bases at J, leaving 7 bases unmatched. The CDR3 loop reads CASSEIGQGGQPQHF. CDR3 DNA: TGCGCCAGCAGTGAGATAGGACAGGGCGGGCAGCCCCAGCATTTT.

This clone was found a few times. V is TRBV10-3 and J is TRBJ1-2; weak D call: TRBD1 (5 bases). Germline CDR1 and CDR2: ENHRY and SYGVKD. The CDR3 covers 13 residues. Trimming cost V 6 bases and J 7 bases, with 15 bases left between them. The chain's CDR3 is CAISPAPGAGYTF. The CDR3 nucleotides are TGTGCCATCAGCCCGGCCCCCGGGGCTGGCTACACCTTC.

The rearrangement links TRBV19 to TRBJ2-3, with 8 bases identical to TRBD2. Per the germline V gene, CDR1 is LNHDA and CDR2 is SQIVND (reference sequence). The ends lost 6 bases at V and 2 bases at J; junction bases unmatched: 10. The CDR3 has 16 residues. CDR3 DNA sequence: TGTGCCAGTAGCAGTCCGCGGGGGGCTAACACAGATACGCAGTATTTT. Translated: CASSSPRGANTDTQYF.

The rearrangement uses TRBV6-4 and TRBJ2-1; 11 bases align to TRBD2. V trimming: 6 bases; J trimming: 8 bases; junction bases outside the gene matches: 9. CDR1 is MRHNA and CDR2 is SNTAGT in the germline V gene. There are 15 residues in the CDR3. The CDR3 here is CASSKLAGGVDEQFF. DNA of the CDR3: TGTGCCAGCAGCAAGTTAGCGGGGGGGGTCGATGAGCAGTTCTTC.